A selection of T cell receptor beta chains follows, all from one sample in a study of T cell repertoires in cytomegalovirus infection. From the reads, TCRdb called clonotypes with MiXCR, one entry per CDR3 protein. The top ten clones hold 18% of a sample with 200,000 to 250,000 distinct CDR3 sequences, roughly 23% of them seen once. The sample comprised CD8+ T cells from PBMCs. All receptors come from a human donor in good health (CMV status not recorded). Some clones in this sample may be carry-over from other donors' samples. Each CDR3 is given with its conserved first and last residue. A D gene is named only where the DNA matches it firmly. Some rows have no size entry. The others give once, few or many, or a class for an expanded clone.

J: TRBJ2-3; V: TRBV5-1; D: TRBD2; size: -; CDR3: CASSPGGAHPDTQYF; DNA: TGCGCCAGCAGCCCCGGGGGGGCCCATCCAGATACGCAGTATTTT
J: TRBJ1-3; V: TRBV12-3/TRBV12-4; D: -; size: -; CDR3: CASSFEGYTIYF; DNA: TGTGCCAGCAGTTTCGAAGGGTACACCATATATTTT
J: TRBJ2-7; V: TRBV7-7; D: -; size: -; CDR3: CASSPDPSSYEQYF; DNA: TGTGCCAGCAGCCCGGACCCTAGCTCCTACGAGCAGTACTTC
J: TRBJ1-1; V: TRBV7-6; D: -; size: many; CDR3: CASSLGGARSRSTEAFF; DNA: TGTGCCAGCAGCTTAGGGGGCGCGCGAAGTCGGTCCACTGAAGCTTTCTTT
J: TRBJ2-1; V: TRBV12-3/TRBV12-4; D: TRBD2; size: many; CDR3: CASSVRGPTSGGANEQFF; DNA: TGTGCCAGCAGTGTGCGTGGTCCCACTAGCGGGGGGGCCAATGAGCAGTTCTTC
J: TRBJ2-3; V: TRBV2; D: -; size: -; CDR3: CASSERSLGGGGHTDTQYF; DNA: TGTGCCAGCAGTGAAAGGTCCCTCGGGGGCGGGGGACACACAGATACGCAGTATTTT
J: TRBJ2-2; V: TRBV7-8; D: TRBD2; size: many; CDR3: CASSLAAGEAGELFF; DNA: TGTGCCAGCAGCTTAGCTGCGGGAGAGGCCGGGGAGCTGTTTTTT
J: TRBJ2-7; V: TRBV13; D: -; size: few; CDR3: CASSFGRTSYEQYF; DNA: TGTGCCAGCAGCTTTGGACGGACTTCCTACGAGCAGTACTTC
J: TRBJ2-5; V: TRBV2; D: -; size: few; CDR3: CASSEGRGNIETQYF; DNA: TGTGCCAGCAGTGAAGGTCGGGGGAACATAGAGACCCAGTACTTC
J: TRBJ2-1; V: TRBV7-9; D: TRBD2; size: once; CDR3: CASSPPLPGGNEQFF; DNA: TGTGCCAGCAGCCCACCACTCCCGGGAGGCAATGAGCAGTTCTTC
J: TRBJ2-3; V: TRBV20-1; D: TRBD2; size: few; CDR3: CSATFDPGTSATDTQYF; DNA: TGCAGTGCCACATTCGACCCCGGGACTAGCGCAACAGATACGCAGTATTTT
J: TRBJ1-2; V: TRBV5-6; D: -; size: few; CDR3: CASSLESGYTF; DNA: TGTGCCAGCAGCTTGGAGTCTGGCTACACCTTC
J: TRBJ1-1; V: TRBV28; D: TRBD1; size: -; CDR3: CASSQPWQGAYAEAFF; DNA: TGTGCCAGCAGTCAGCCTTGGCAGGGGGCGTACGCTGAAGCTTTCTTT
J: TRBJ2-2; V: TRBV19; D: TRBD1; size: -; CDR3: CASSMGPRGPGELFF; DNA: TGTGCCAGTAGTATGGGGCCGAGGGGGCCCGGGGAGCTGTTTTTT
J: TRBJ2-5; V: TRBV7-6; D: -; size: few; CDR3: CASSAGLGTQYF; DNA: TGTGCCAGCAGCGCAGGACTCGGGACCCAGTACTTC
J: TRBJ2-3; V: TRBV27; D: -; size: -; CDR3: CASSSPAGSSTDTQYF; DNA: TGTGCCAGCAGTTCCCCGGCGGGGAGTAGCACAGATACGCAGTATTTT
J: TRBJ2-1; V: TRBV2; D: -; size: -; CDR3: CASSEDPADEQFF; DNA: TGTGCCAGCAGTGAAGACCCAGCGGATGAGCAGTTCTTC
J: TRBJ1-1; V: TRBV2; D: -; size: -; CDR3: CASRRGTSEAFF; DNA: TGTGCCAGCAGGAGGGGCACATCCGAAGCTTTCTTT
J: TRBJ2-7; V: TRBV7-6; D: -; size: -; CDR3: CASSYRTAPGYEQYF; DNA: TGTGCCAGCAGCTATCGGACAGCCCCGGGATACGAGCAGTACTTC
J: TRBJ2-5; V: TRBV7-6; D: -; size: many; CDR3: CASSLSGLLTGTQYF; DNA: TGTGCCAGCAGCTTGTCGGGTCTCTTAACGGGGACCCAGTACTTC
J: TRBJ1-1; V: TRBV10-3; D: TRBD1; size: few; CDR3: CAISEPDRGGTEAFF; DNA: TGTGCCATCAGTGAGCCTGACAGGGGCGGCACTGAAGCTTTCTTT
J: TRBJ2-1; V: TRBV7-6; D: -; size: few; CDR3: CASSGPGYDNEQFF; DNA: TGTGCCAGCAGCGGGCCGGGATATGACAATGAGCAGTTCTTC
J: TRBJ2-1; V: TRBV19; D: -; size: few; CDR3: CASSHPGGPLNEQFF; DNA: TGTGCCAGTAGCCATCCCGGCGGCCCGTTGAATGAGCAGTTCTTC
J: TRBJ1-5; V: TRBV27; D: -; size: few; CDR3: CASSLIGQPQHF; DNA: TGTGCCAGCAGTTTAATAGGGCAGCCCCAGCATTTT
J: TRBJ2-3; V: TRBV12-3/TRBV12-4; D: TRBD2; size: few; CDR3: CASSLAASGVGTDTQYF; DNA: TGTGCCAGCAGTTTAGCCGCTAGCGGGGTTGGCACAGATACGCAGTATTTT
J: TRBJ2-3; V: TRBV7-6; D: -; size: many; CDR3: CASSLVRAPTDTQYF; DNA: TGTGCCAGCAGCTTAGTCAGGGCCCCCACAGATACGCAGTATTTT
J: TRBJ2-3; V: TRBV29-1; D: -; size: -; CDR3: CSVEFVTGRKTDTQYF; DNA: TGCAGCGTTGAATTTGTTACGGGAAGAAAAACAGATACGCAGTATTTT
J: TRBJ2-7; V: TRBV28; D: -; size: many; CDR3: CASSPGVEVQYF; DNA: TGTGCCAGCAGTCCGGGGGTTGAGGTGCAGTACTTC
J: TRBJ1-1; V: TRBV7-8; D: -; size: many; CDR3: CASSLGAGLNTEAFF; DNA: TGTGCCAGCAGCTTAGGGGCAGGACTGAACACTGAAGCTTTCTTT
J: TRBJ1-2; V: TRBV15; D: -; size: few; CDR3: CATSRDTYDSYYGYTF; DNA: TGTGCCACCAGCAGAGATACTTATGACAGCTACTATGGCTACACCTTC
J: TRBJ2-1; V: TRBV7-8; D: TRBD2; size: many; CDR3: CASSLARLAGAGDEQFF; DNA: TGTGCCAGCAGCTTAGCAAGACTAGCGGGGGCGGGGGATGAGCAGTTCTTC
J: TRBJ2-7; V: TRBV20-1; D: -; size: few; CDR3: CSARDDRDYEQYF; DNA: TGCAGTGCTAGAGATGATCGAGACTACGAGCAGTACTTC
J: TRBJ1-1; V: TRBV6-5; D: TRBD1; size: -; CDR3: CASSNRDRLVNTEAFF; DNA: TGTGCCAGCAGTAACCGGGACAGGCTTGTGAACACTGAAGCTTTCTTT
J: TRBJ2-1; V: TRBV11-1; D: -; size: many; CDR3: CASSLEGAHEQFF; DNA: TGTGCCAGCAGCTTAGAAGGGGCCCACGAGCAGTTCTTC
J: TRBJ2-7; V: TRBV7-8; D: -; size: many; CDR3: CASSPGGFGYEQYF; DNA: TGTGCCAGCAGCCCGGGTGGTTTCGGCTACGAGCAGTACTTC
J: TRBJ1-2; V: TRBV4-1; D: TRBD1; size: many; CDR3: CASSQEAGQSLGYTF; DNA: TGCGCCAGCAGCCAGGAGGCGGGACAGTCCCTTGGCTACACCTTC
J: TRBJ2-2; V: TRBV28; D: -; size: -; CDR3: CASSLTGQGTRELFF; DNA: TGTGCCAGCAGTTTAACTGGGCAAGGCACCAGGGAGCTGTTTTTT